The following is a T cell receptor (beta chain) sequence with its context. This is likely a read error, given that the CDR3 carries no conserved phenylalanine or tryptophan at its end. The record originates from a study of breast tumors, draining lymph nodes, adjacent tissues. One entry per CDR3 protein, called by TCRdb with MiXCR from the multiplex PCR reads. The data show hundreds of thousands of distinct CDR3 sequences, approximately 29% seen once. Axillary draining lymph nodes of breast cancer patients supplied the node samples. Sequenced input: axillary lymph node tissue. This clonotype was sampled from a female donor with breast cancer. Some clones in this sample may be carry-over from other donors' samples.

CDR3 region: CASSRLTGLREAFL. The CDR3 DNA is TGTGCCAGTAGCAGACTGACCGGGCTTCGGGAAGCTTTCCTT. V is TRBV19 and J is TRBJ1-1; D unresolved. Germline values: CDR1 LNHDA, CDR2 SQIVND (reference sequence). The CDR3 has 14 amino acids. With 6 bases removed from V and 8 bases from J, the gap between germline ends came to 19 bases.